One TCR beta chain is described in this entry. Trimming cost V 2 bases and J 0 bases, with 11 bases left between them. The germline CDR1 and CDR2 sequences are SGHDN and FVKESK. The CDR3 is made up of 16 amino acids. Sample-barcoded 5' priming and a J-beta primer mix drove a second PCR of about 6 to 12 cycles. Each CDR3 protein is one row after TCRdb ran MiXCR on the 5' RACE reads. In the table there are roughly 2 million distinct CDR3 sequences, around 50% of which are singletons. The source of the sample is a study of blood T cells in healthy people across ages. This chain links TRBV14 with TRBJ2-1; D ambiguous. The clonotype comes from a middle-aged woman in good health. The sequenced material came from blood. Written as DNA, the CDR3 is TGTGCCAGCAGCCAAAGAGGCGTAGGCTCCTACAATGAGCAGTTCTTC. Translated, it gives CASSQRGVGSYNEQFF.